This is a list of T cell receptor beta chains from one sample in a study of cytomegalovirus exposure and HLA in healthy donors. Here immunoSEQ multiplex PCR was the method, and the copy in TCRdb shows in-frame clones only, minus some. The sample has more than 150,000 clones, about 79% seen once. The sequenced sample was PBMCs. The receptors stem from a man aged 18 to 30 in good health and CMV-seronegative. Both conserved end residues are part of each CDR3. D genes are given only for firm matches. Rows may omit the clone size; those that give it use once, few, many or a size class.

cdr3_aa cdr3_nt j_call d_call v_call clone_size cdr3_length
CASRVDRVTEAFF TGTGCCAGCAGAGTGGACAGGGTCACTGAAGCTTTCTTT TRBJ1-1 TRBD1 TRBV28 few 13
CSGVPGGYGMNTEAFF TGCAGCGGGGTCCCTGGCGGGTATGGGATGAACACTGAAGCTTTCTTT TRBJ1-1 NA TRBV29-1 NA 16
CASTTTGGRDTQYF TGTGCCAGCACTACCACGGGAGGTAGGGATACGCAGTATTTT TRBJ2-3 TRBD2 TRBV2 NA 14
CASSLYWGDPYEQYF TGTGCCAGCAGTTTATACTGGGGGGATCCCTACGAGCAGTACTTC TRBJ2-7 NA TRBV27 NA 15
CASSPLGTSGRASEQYF TGTGCCAGTAGTCCCTTGGGGACTAGCGGGAGGGCCTCCGAGCAGTACTTC TRBJ2-7 TRBD2 TRBV19 NA 17
CASSLSSGLAGGMSSYEQYF TGTGCCAGCAGCTTATCTTCGGGACTAGCGGGGGGAATGAGCTCCTACGAGCAGTACTTC TRBJ2-7 TRBD2 TRBV11-3 few 20
CASSPVGTGELFF TGTGCCAGCAGCCCGGTTGGCACCGGGGAGCTGTTTTTT TRBJ2-2 NA TRBV7-2 NA 13
CASSGTGGHAKNIQYF TGTGCCAGCAGTGGGACGGGGGGGCATGCCAAAAACATTCAGTACTTC TRBJ2-4 TRBD2 TRBV28 NA 16
CASSYSQGNQPQHF TGTGCCAGCAGTTACTCCCAGGGGAATCAGCCCCAGCATTTT TRBJ1-5 NA TRBV6-5 once 14
CSSSPELGEQYF TGTTCCAGCAGCCCTGAGCTTGGCGAGCAGTACTTC TRBJ2-7 NA TRBV7-9 few 12
CASSLGGTSSYEQYF TGCGCCAGCAGCTTGGGCGGGACTAGCTCCTACGAGCAGTACTTC TRBJ2-7 TRBD2 TRBV5-1 NA 15
CAIMAGGGTDTQYF TGTGCCATCATGGCGGGGGGAGGTACAGATACGCAGTATTTT TRBJ2-3 TRBD2 TRBV10-3 NA 14
CASSLRKRQGTGAEAFF TGTGCCAGCAGCTTACGGAAACGGCAAGGGACGGGGGCTGAAGCTTTCTTT TRBJ1-1 NA TRBV7-8 NA 17
CASSEKTGLNTEAFF TGTGCCAGCAGTGAAAAGACAGGACTGAACACTGAAGCTTTCTTT TRBJ1-1 NA TRBV6-1 NA 15
CASSVTGELGEAFF TGTGCCAGCAGCGTAACAGGGGAGTTGGGCGAAGCTTTCTTT TRBJ1-1 TRBD1 TRBV9 NA 14
CSASSDGYTF TGCAGTGCTAGTTCTGATGGCTACACCTTC TRBJ1-2 NA TRBV20-1 NA 10
CASSLPVGRRNTIYF TGTGCCAGCAGCTTACCCGTGGGGCGGCGAAACACCATATATTTT TRBJ1-3 NA TRBV11-2 NA 15
CASRQRDQPQHF TGTGCCAGCAGACAGAGAGATCAGCCCCAGCATTTT TRBJ1-5 NA TRBV27 few 12
CASSLERLEKSDTQYF TGTGCCAGCAGCTTAGAACGGTTGGAGAAGTCGGATACGCAGTATTTT TRBJ2-3 NA TRBV7-9 NA 16
CASSSGAGVYGYTF TGTGCCAGCAGTTCTGGGGCAGGCGTATATGGCTACACCTTC TRBJ1-2 NA TRBV28 NA 14
CASSLVPGLGDNEQFF TGTGCCAGCAGCTTAGTACCGGGACTAGGGGACAATGAGCAGTTCTTC TRBJ2-1 TRBD2 TRBV7-3 NA 16
CASTSVINTIYF TGTGCCAGCACCTCCGTAATCAACACCATATATTTT TRBJ1-3 NA TRBV7-9 once 12
CATSRTGTGGYGYTF TGTGCCACCAGCAGGACGGGGACAGGGGGCTATGGCTACACCTTC TRBJ1-2 TRBD1 TRBV15 once 15
CASSRGEGTEAFF TGTGCCAGCAGTCGGGGGGAGGGCACTGAAGCTTTCTTT TRBJ1-1 NA TRBV2 NA 13
CSVDSGGAYGYTF TGCAGCGTTGACTCGGGGGGGGCCTATGGCTACACCTTC TRBJ1-2 NA TRBV29-1 NA 13
CASSPGGRDSPLHF TGTGCCAGCTCACCGGGGGGTCGAGATTCACCCCTCCACTTT TRBJ1-6 NA TRBV18 few 14
CASSPPGGPGPFF TGCGCCAGCAGCCCCCCGGGGGGACCCGGGCCTTTCTTT TRBJ1-1 NA TRBV10-1 NA 13
CASRGQGLSYEQYF TGTGCCAGCAGAGGACAGGGCCTCTCCTACGAGCAGTACTTC TRBJ2-7 TRBD1 TRBV6-1 NA 14
CASSVTGRVTEAFF TGTGCCAGCAGTGTTACAGGGAGGGTCACTGAAGCTTTCTTT TRBJ1-1 NA TRBV6-1 few 14
CASSEGTDNQPQHF TGTGCCAGCAGTGAAGGGACAGACAATCAGCCCCAGCATTTT TRBJ1-5 NA TRBV2 NA 14
CASSFRGGGGGETQYF TGTGCCAGCAGCTTTAGGGGAGGGGGGGGAGGGGAGACCCAGTACTTC TRBJ2-5 NA TRBV7-2 few 16
CAERPRREKLFF TGTGCCGAAAGGCCGAGGAGGGAAAAACTGTTTTTT TRBJ1-4 NA TRBV19 NA 12
CASSSHSLTSGGATDTQYF TGTGCCAGCAGCTCCCATTCCCTGACTAGCGGGGGGGCCACAGATACGCAGTATTTT TRBJ2-3 TRBD2 TRBV7-3 NA 19
CASGQNYGYTF TGTGCCAGTGGACAGAACTATGGCTACACCTTC TRBJ1-2 NA TRBV28 NA 11
CAWAVGRIADTQYF TGTGCCTGGGCAGTGGGGAGAATTGCAGATACGCAGTATTTT TRBJ2-3 NA TRBV30 NA 14
CASSFWDTYYEQYF TGTGCCAGCAGCTTTTGGGACACATACTACGAGCAGTACTTC TRBJ2-7 NA TRBV5-6 NA 14
CATTTGISNQPQHF TGTGCCACAACTACAGGGATTAGCAATCAGCCCCAGCATTTT TRBJ1-5 NA TRBV28 NA 14
CAISGEGGTGNEAFF TGTGCCATCAGCGGGGAGGGGGGGACCGGAAATGAAGCTTTCTTT TRBJ1-1 NA TRBV10-3 NA 15
CSVADGTTNNSPLHF TGCAGCGTTGCTGACGGGACAACCAATAATTCACCCCTCCACTTT TRBJ1-6 NA TRBV29-1 NA 15
CASSPGGSSYNEQFF TGTGCCAGCAGCCCGGGGGGTAGCTCCTACAATGAGCAGTTCTTC TRBJ2-1 TRBD2 TRBV5-4 NA 15
CASSWTSGRVEQFF TGTGCCAGCAGTTGGACTAGCGGGAGGGTTGAGCAGTTCTTC TRBJ2-1 TRBD2 TRBV2 NA 14
CASRSGTHQETQYF TGTGCCAGTAGATCCGGGACACACCAAGAGACCCAGTACTTC TRBJ2-5 NA TRBV19 NA 14
CASSCGLGSGLEQYF TGTGCCAGCAGTTGCGGACTAGGAAGCGGCCTCGAGCAGTACTTC TRBJ2-7 TRBD2 TRBV6-7 NA 15
CASSRQERGRLAGSYNEQFF TGCGCCAGCAGCCGCCAAGAGAGAGGGCGACTAGCGGGCTCCTACAATGAGCAGTTCTTC TRBJ2-1 TRBD2 TRBV4-1 few 20
CAWSSDLSPLHF TGTGCCTGGAGTAGCGACCTTTCACCCCTCCACTTT TRBJ1-6 NA TRBV30 NA 12
CASSVGTVPGEQYF TGTGCCAGCAGCGTGGGGACTGTGCCGGGCGAGCAGTACTTC TRBJ2-7 NA TRBV9 NA 14
CASSLSAGAMSEQFF TGCGCCAGCAGCTTGTCGGCTGGGGCAATGAGTGAGCAGTTCTTC TRBJ2-1 NA TRBV5-1 NA 15
CASSSQAGLTYNEQFF TGTGCCAGCAGTTCCCAGGCGGGATTAACTTACAATGAGCAGTTCTTC TRBJ2-1 NA TRBV27 NA 16
CASTRGSGNTIYF TGCGCCAGCACCAGGGGGTCTGGAAACACCATATATTTT TRBJ1-3 TRBD1 TRBV5-1 NA 13
CASSEALWTDYGYTF TGTGCCAGCAGTGAAGCGCTGTGGACAGACTATGGCTACACCTTC TRBJ1-2 NA TRBV6-1 NA 15
CASSQRGGATSGNTIYF TGTGCCAGCAGCCAAAGGGGGGGGGCAACTTCTGGAAACACCATATATTTT TRBJ1-3 NA TRBV5-4 NA 17